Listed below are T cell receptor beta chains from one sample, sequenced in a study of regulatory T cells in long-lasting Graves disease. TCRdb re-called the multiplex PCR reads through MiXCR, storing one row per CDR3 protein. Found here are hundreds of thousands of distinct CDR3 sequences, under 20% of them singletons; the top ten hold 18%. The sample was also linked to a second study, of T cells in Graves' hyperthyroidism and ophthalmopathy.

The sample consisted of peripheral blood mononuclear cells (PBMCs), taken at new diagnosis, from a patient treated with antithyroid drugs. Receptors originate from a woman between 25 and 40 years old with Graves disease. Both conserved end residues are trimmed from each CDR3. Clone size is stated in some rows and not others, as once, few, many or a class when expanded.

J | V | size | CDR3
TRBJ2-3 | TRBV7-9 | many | ASSLALVGRAADTQY
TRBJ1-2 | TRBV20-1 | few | SASWAWGGYT
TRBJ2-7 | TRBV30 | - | AWAGVGSYEQY
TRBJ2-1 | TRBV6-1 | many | ASSLWTVSYNEQF
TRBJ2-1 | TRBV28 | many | ASRGQGAYNEQF
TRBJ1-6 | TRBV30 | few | AWSVDTNSPLH
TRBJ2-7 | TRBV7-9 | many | ASSPPDGQGRHYEQY
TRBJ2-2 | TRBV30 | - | AWIGGRLTGELF
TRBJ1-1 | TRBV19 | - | ASSIAARGVVYTEAF
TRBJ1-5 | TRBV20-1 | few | SALRQGGNQPQH
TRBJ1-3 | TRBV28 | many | ASRDVGNTIY
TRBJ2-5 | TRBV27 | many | ASSLSGGRETQY
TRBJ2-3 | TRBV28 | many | ASRNRDRGSTDTQY